This TCR beta chain derives from a study of OX40 agonist ivuxolimab in advanced cancers. Study-level results: Low normalized T-cell clonal expansion also characterized some of the nonresponders.

Details on this clone: Its antigen is unidentified.

Profiled with immunoSEQ multiplex PCR; TCRdb holds only in-frame clones, not every one. The sample includes around 80,000 clones, roughly 84% of them seen just once. CDR1 is MNHNS, CDR2 SASEGT, per germline. Trimming left V 5 bases short and J 3 bases short, with 11 bases between. This CDR3 comprises 14 residues. Autoimmune disease history or systemic immunosuppression led to patient exclusion. Sequenced material: CD4+ or CD8+ T cells sorted from blood, taken in a trial of the OX40 agonist ivuxolimab. V gene TRBV6-1 combines with J gene TRBJ1-5, with D tentatively TRBD1 (5 bases). The clonotype was recovered from an adult with an advanced solid tumor such as melanoma, head and neck, liver or kidney cancer. The CDR3 bases are TGTGCCAGCAGTTTCGGGACTAACAATCAGCCCCAGCATTTT. Its translation: CASSFGTNNQPQHF.